This record concerns one TCR beta chain sequence. Germline CDR1 is MDHEN and CDR2 is SYDVKM. CDR3 length equals 13 residues. J gave up 5 bases and V 10 bases, and 9 bases lay outside the gene matches. This entry is derived from a study of control samples from healthy donors and cancer patients. Assay: immunoSEQ multiplex PCR; the TCRdb copy retains only in-frame clones and omits some. Seen here are approximately 9,900 clones, 91% observed once, and the top ten hold 15% to 20%. V and J are TRBV28 and TRBJ1-1; 8 bases fit TRBD1. The sequencing input was PBMCs. The sequence was obtained from a man aged 60 to 69 with colorectal cancer. CDR3 protein: CAIHRQGWTEAFF. CDR3 DNA sequence: TGTGCCATCCATCGACAGGGGTGGACTGAAGCTTTCTTT.